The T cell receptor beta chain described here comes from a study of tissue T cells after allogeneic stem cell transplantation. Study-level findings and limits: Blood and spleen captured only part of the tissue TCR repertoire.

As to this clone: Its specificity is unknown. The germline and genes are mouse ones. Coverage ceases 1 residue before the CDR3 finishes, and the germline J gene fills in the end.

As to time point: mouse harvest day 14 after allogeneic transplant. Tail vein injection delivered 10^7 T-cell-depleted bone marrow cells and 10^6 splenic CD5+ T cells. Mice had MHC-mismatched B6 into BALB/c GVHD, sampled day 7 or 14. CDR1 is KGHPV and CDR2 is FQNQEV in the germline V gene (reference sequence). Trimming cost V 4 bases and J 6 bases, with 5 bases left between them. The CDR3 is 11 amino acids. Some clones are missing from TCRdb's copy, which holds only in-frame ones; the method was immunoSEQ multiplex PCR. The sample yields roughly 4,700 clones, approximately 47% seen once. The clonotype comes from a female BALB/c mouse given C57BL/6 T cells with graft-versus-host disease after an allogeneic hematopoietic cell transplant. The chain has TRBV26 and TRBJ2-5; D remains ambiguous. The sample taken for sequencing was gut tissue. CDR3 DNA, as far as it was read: TGTGCCAGCAGTCCACAGGACACCCAGTAC. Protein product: CASSPQDTQY. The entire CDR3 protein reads CASSPQDTQYF.